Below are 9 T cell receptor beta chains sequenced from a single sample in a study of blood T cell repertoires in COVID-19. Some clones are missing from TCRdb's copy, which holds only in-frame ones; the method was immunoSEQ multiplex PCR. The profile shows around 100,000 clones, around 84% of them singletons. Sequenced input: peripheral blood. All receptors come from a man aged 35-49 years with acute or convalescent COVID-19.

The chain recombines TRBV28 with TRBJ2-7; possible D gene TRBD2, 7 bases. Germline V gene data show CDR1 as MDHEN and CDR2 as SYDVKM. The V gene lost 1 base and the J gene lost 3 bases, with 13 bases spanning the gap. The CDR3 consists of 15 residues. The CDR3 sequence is CASSLFGGGRYEQYF. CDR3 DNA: TGTGCCAGCAGTTTATTCGGCGGGGGCCGCTACGAGCAGTACTTC.

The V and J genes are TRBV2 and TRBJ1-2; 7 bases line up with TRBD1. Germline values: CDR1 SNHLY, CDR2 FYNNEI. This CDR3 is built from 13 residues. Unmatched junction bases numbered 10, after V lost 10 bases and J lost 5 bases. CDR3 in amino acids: CATEWTGYYGYTF. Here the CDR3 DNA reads TGTGCCACCGAGTGGACAGGTTATTATGGCTACACCTTC.

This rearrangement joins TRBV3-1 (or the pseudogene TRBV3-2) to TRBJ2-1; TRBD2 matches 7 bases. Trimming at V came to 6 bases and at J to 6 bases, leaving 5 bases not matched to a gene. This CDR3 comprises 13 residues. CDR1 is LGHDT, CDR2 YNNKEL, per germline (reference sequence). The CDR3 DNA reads TGTGCCAGCAGGAGCGGGAACTTCAATGAGCAGTTCTTC. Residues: CASRSGNFNEQFF.

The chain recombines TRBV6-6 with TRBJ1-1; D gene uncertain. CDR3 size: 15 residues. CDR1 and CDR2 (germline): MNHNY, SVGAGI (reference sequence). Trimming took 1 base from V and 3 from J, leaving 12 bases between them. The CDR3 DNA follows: TGTGCCAGCAGTTACTTGACCAATCGGGACACTGAAGCTTTCTTT. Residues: CASSYLTNRDTEAFF.

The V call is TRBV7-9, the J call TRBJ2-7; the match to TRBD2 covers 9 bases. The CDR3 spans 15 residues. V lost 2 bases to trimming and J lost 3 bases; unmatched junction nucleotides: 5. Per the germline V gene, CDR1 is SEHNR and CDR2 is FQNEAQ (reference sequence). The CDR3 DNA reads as TGTGCCAGCAGCTTAATTAGCGGGAGAGTCTACGAGCAGTACTTC. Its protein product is CASSLISGRVYEQYF.

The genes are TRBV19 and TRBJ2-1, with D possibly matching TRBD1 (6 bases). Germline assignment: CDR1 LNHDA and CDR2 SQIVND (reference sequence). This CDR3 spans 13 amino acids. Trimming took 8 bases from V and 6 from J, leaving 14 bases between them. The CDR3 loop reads CASGIGQINEQFF. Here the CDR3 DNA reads TGTGCCAGTGGGATCGGACAGATCAATGAGCAGTTCTTC.

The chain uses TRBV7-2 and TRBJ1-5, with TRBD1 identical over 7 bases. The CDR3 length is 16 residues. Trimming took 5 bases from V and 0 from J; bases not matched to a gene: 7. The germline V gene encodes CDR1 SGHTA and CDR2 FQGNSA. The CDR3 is CASSPGGSYSNQPQHF. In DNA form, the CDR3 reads TGTGCCAGCAGCCCAGGGGGGTCTTATAGCAATCAGCCCCAGCATTTT.

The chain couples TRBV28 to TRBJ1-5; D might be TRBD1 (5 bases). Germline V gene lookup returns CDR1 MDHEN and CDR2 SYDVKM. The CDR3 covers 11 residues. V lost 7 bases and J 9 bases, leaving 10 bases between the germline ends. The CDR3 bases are TGTGCCAGCAATTATAGGGGGCCCCAGCATTTT. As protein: CASNYRGPQHF.

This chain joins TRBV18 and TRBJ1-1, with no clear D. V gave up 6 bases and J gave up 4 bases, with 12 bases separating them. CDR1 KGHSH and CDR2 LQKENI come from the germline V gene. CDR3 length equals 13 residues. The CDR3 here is CASSLVSGTEAFF. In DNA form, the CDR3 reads TGTGCCAGCTCCCTAGTAAGTGGCACTGAAGCTTTCTTT.